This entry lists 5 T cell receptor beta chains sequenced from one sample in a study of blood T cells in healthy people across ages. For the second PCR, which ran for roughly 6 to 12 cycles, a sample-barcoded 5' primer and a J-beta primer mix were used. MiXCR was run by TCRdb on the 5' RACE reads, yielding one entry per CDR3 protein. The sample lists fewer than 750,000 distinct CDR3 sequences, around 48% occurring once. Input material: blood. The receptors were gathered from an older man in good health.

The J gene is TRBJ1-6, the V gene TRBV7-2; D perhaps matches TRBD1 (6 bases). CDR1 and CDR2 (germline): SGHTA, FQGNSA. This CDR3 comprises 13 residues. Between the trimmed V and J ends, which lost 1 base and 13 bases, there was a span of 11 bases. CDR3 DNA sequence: TGTGCCAGCAGCTTAGGTCAGGGGAGGCCCCTCCACTTT. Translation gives CASSLGQGRPLHF.

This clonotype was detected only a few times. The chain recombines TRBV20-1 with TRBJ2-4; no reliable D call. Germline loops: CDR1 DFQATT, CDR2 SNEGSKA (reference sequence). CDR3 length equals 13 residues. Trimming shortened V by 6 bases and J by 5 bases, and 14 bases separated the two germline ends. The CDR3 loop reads CSAVKGSQNIQYF. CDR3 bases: TGCAGTGCCGTCAAGGGTTCCCAAAACATTCAGTACTTC.

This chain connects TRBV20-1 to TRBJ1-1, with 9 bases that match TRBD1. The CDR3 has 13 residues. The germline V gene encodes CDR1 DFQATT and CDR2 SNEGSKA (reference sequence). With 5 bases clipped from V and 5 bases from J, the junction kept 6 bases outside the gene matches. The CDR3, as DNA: TGCAGTGCTCCAAGACAGGGGGGTACTGAAGCTTTCTTT. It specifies CSAPRQGGTEAFF.

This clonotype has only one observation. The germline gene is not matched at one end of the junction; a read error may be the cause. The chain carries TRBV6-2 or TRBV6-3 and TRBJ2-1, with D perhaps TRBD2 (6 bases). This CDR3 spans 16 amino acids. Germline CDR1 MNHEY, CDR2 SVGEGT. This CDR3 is CASSYSGGGIRNEQFF. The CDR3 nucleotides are TGTGCCAGCAGCTACTCCGGGGGAGGCATTAGGAATGAGCAGTTCTTC.

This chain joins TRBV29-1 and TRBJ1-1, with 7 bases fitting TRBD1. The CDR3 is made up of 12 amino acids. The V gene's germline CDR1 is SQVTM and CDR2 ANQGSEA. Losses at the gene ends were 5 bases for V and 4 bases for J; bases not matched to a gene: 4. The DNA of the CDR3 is TGCAGCGTTACAGGGGTTAGCACTGAAGCTTTCTTT. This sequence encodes CSVTGVSTEAFF.